This record covers a single T cell receptor beta chain. The antigen remains unidentified. Peripheral blood came from all dose cohorts at three timepoints. Using immunoSEQ multiplex PCR, the repertoire was profiled, and TCRdb retains in-frame clones only, with some absent. Altogether roughly 70,000 clones are present, around 90% being singletons, with the ten largest covering 2% to 2.5%. Trimming took 4 bases from V and 1 from J; bases not matched to a gene: 3. CDR1 and CDR2 from the germline V gene are LNHDA and SQIVND (reference sequence). The CDR3 sequence is 15 residues long. This entry belongs to a study of OX40 agonist ivuxolimab in advanced cancers. Study-wide points: The work left the antigen specificity of expanded peripheral T cells undetermined.

This TCR derives from an adult with an advanced solid tumor such as melanoma, head and neck, liver or kidney cancer. This specimen consisted of CD4+ or CD8+ T cells sorted from blood, obtained in a trial of the OX40 agonist ivuxolimab. The J gene is TRBJ2-7, the V gene TRBV19, with 11 bases matching TRBD2. CDR3 in amino acids: CASSTGTSGSYEQYF. CDR3 sequence (DNA): TGTGCCAGTAGTACCGGGACTAGCGGTTCCTACGAGCAGTACTTC.